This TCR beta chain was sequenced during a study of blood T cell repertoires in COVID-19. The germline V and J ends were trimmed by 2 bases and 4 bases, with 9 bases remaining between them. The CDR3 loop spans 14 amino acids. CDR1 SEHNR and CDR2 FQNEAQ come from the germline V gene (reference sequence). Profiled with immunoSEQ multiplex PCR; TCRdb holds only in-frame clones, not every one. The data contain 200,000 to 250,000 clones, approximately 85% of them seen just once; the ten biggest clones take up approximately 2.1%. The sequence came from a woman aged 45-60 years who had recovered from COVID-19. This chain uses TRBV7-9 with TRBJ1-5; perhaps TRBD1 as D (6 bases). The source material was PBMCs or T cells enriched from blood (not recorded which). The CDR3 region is CASSLTGPNQPQHF. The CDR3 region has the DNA TGTGCCAGCAGCTTAACAGGGCCTAATCAGCCCCAGCATTTT.